Listed below are T cell receptor beta chains from one sample, sequenced in a study of cytomegalovirus exposure and HLA in healthy donors. Generated by immunoSEQ multiplex PCR, the TCRdb table keeps only in-frame clones and is missing some. The repertoire holds over 100,000 clones, approximately 8.9% seen once, with over 6.5% in the top ten. Sequenced material: PBMCs. The receptors stem from a woman in her forties in good health and CMV-seropositive. Both conserved end residues are part of each CDR3. Fields, in order: V gene, clone size, D gene, J gene, CDR3 protein, CDR3 DNA. D genes are given only for firm matches. The size field is filled for only some rows; it gives once, few, many or a size class.

>TRBV2|few|NA|TRBJ1-6
CASKSGGPNSPLHF
TGTGCCAGCAAGTCCGGGGGACCGAATTCACCCCTCCACTTT
>TRBV5-1|NA|TRBD1|TRBJ2-7
CASSLGTGGRDEQYF
TGCGCCAGCAGCCTTGGGACAGGGGGTCGGGACGAGCAGTACTTC
>TRBV7-9|few|TRBD1|TRBJ1-6
CASSYGDSYNSPLHF
TGTGCCAGCAGCTACGGGGACAGCTATAATTCACCCCTCCACTTT
>TRBV4-2|few|TRBD1|TRBJ1-1
CASSQGTGSEAFF
TGTGCCAGCAGCCAAGGGACAGGGAGTGAAGCTTTCTTT
>TRBV5-8|NA|TRBD1|TRBJ1-1
CASSYPGTENTEAFF
TGTGCCAGCAGCTACCCCGGGACAGAGAACACTGAAGCTTTCTTT
>TRBV7-2|NA|NA|TRBJ1-5
CASSLSLSTSGVNQPQHF
TGTGCCAGCAGCTTATCACTATCCACTTCAGGGGTTAATCAGCCCCAGCATTTT
>TRBV19|NA|NA|TRBJ1-2
CASEAGGYTF
TGTGCCAGTGAGGCGGGTGGCTACACCTTC
>TRBV7-9|NA|TRBD1|TRBJ1-3
CASSRDRGNTIYF
TGTGCCAGCAGCCGGGACAGGGGGAACACCATATATTTT
>TRBV5-1|NA|NA|TRBJ1-1
CASSPGSTEAFF
TGCGCCAGCAGTCCAGGGTCCACTGAAGCTTTCTTT
>TRBV5-4|few|NA|TRBJ2-7
CASRNPGETEYF
TGTGCCAGCAGGAACCCGGGAGAAACGGAGTACTTC
>TRBV11-3|few|NA|TRBJ2-2
CASSPRDTGELFF
TGTGCCAGCAGCCCCCGGGACACCGGGGAGCTGTTTTTT
>TRBV19|few|NA|TRBJ1-1
CASSMVPGSTEAFF
TGTGCCAGTAGTATGGTCCCGGGGTCCACTGAAGCTTTCTTT
>TRBV12-5|NA|TRBD1|TRBJ2-2
CASGLGQAGELFF
TGTGCTAGTGGTCTCGGACAGGCCGGGGAGCTGTTTTTT
>TRBV7-2|NA|NA|TRBJ1-3
CASKGDASGNTIYF
TGTGCCAGCAAGGGGGACGCCTCTGGAAACACCATATATTTT
>TRBV27|few|NA|TRBJ1-5
CASSLYRDQPQHF
TGTGCCAGCAGTTTATACCGGGATCAGCCCCAGCATTTT
>TRBV6-5|NA|NA|TRBJ2-2
CASSYGQQVTGELFF
TGTGCCAGCAGTTACGGACAGCAGGTCACCGGGGAGCTGTTTTTT
>TRBV19|few|TRBD1|TRBJ2-1
CASSRLAGQAPSYNEQFF
TGTGCCAGCAGTAGATTAGCCGGACAGGCTCCCTCGTACAATGAGCAGTTCTTC
>TRBV10-1|NA|TRBD2|TRBJ2-2
CASSVWGGKNTGELFF
TGCGCCAGCAGTGTCTGGGGGGGGAAAAACACCGGGGAGCTGTTTTTT
>TRBV27|NA|TRBD1|TRBJ2-1
CASSSRDRVIGEQFF
TGTGCCAGCAGTTCCCGGGACAGGGTAATTGGTGAGCAGTTCTTC
>TRBV19|NA|NA|TRBJ1-1
CASSILPGWRLLNTEAFF
TGTGCCAGTAGTATTTTGCCCGGATGGAGGCTGCTGAACACTGAAGCTTTCTTT
>TRBV7-9|NA|NA|TRBJ1-1
CASTVTRATNTEAFF
TGTGCCAGCACCGTAACCAGGGCGACGAACACTGAAGCTTTCTTT
>TRBV11-3|few|NA|TRBJ1-2
CASSLGGGENYGYTF
TGTGCCAGCAGCTTAGGGGGCGGCGAGAACTATGGCTACACCTTC
>TRBV2|NA|TRBD2|TRBJ2-7
CASRELAGGSSYEQYF
TGTGCCAGCAGAGAATTAGCGGGGGGAAGCTCCTACGAGCAGTACTTC
>TRBV5-1|NA|NA|TRBJ2-3
CASSLQTSTDTQYF
TGCGCCAGCAGCTTGCAGACAAGCACAGATACGCAGTATTTT
>TRBV28|few|TRBD2|TRBJ2-3
CAIHSGGAITDTQYF
TGTGCCATCCATAGCGGGGGAGCCATCACAGATACGCAGTATTTT
>TRBV19|NA|NA|TRBJ1-6
CATSPGSYNSPLHF
TGTGCCACCTCACCCGGGTCTTATAATTCACCCCTCCACTTT
>TRBV10-3|NA|TRBD1|TRBJ1-4
CAIREGQGREKLFF
TGTGCCATCAGGGAAGGACAGGGTCGAGAAAAACTGTTTTTT
>TRBV11-2|NA|NA|TRBJ2-5
CASTTSLLTGKYQETQYF
TGTGCCAGCACCACAAGCTTACTTACAGGGAAGTACCAAGAGACCCAGTACTTC
>TRBV7-9|NA|NA|TRBJ1-4
CASTADRINEKLFF
TGTGCCAGCACCGCAGACAGGATTAATGAAAAACTGTTTTTT
>TRBV7-6|NA|NA|TRBJ2-7
CASSPEWTALRPYEQYF
TGTGCCAGCAGCCCAGAATGGACAGCCTTACGTCCCTACGAGCAGTACTTC
>TRBV7-2|few|NA|TRBJ1-1
CASSLGRPGMNTEAFF
TGTGCCAGCAGCTTAGGCCGGCCAGGGATGAACACTGAAGCTTTCTTT
>TRBV4-1|few|NA|TRBJ1-3
CASSQDPGLSGNTIYF
TGCGCCAGCAGCCAAGATCCCGGTCTCTCTGGAAACACCATATATTTT
>TRBV5-1|NA|NA|TRBJ1-4
CASSLLGLNEKLFF
TGCGCCAGCAGCTTGCTGGGACTTAATGAAAAACTGTTTTTT
>TRBV4-2|few|TRBD1|TRBJ2-7
CASSQDRGYEQYF
TGTGCCAGCAGCCAAGACAGGGGGTACGAGCAGTACTTC
>TRBV2|few|NA|TRBJ2-5
CASTRGETQYF
TGTGCCAGCACTCGGGGAGAGACCCAGTACTTC
>TRBV5-1|NA|NA|TRBJ1-2
CASSLTATGSYGYTF
TGCGCCAGCAGCTTAACCGCCACCGGTAGCTATGGCTACACCTTC
>TRBV4-3|NA|TRBD2|TRBJ2-3
CASSQVTSGTDTQYF
TGCGCCAGCAGCCAAGTAACTAGCGGCACAGATACGCAGTATTTT
>TRBV27|NA|TRBD1|TRBJ2-7
CASSFTGQGEESYEQYF
TGTGCCAGCAGTTTCACGGGCCAGGGGGAAGAATCCTACGAGCAGTACTTC
>TRBV5-1|NA|NA|TRBJ1-4
CASSLRTAANEKLFF
TGCGCCAGCAGCTTGCGGACTGCTGCTAATGAAAAACTGTTTTTT
>TRBV5-4|NA|TRBD2|TRBJ2-3
CASSLGLAGGTDTQYF
TGTGCCAGCAGCTTGGGACTAGCGGGGGGCACAGATACGCAGTATTTT
>TRBV6-5|NA|TRBD1|TRBJ1-6
CASKDRGRYNSPLHF
TGTGCCAGCAAGGACAGGGGGCGTTATAATTCACCCCTCCACTTT
>TRBV19|NA|NA|TRBJ1-2
CATTQGQKYGYTF
TGTGCCACCACGCAAGGACAGAAATATGGCTACACCTTC
>TRBV29-1|few|NA|TRBJ2-2
CSVGRRATAGELFF
TGCAGCGTTGGACGCAGGGCGACGGCCGGGGAGCTGTTTTTT
>TRBV9|many|TRBD2|TRBJ2-1
CASSLRTSENEQFF
TGTGCCAGCAGCTTAAGGACTAGCGAAAATGAGCAGTTCTTC
>TRBV6-1|NA|TRBD1|TRBJ1-5
CATVPIQGASQPQHF
TGTGCCACCGTACCGATACAGGGGGCAAGTCAGCCCCAGCATTTT
>TRBV4-2|NA|NA|TRBJ2-1
CASSQGGAWDNEQFF
TGTGCCAGCAGCCAGGGGGGGGCCTGGGACAATGAGCAGTTCTTC
>TRBV6-1|NA|NA|TRBJ2-7
CASRGTAAYEQYF
TGTGCCAGCAGAGGCACAGCGGCCTACGAGCAGTACTTC